This paragraph reports one T cell receptor (beta chain). Its antigen is undetermined. A sample-barcoded 5' primer and a J-beta primer mix were used in a second PCR of about 7 to 11 cycles. Each CDR3 protein is one row after TCRdb ran MiXCR on the 5' RACE reads. Of roughly 930,000 distinct CDR3 sequences in the sample, about 44% are singletons; the top ten hold roughly an eighth. These data originate in a study of blood T cells in healthy people across ages. The study's findings and limits: Unsorted PBMC material precluded a definitive naive versus antigen-experienced comparison.

The CDR3 has 12 amino acids. Trimming pared 6 bases from V and 6 bases from J, leaving 10 bases between. Germline assignment: CDR1 MNHEY and CDR2 SVGEGT. The V and J genes are TRBV6-2 or TRBV6-3 and TRBJ2-3; D is uncertain. This receptor was obtained from a man between 25 and 39 years old in good health. Source material: blood. Written as DNA, the CDR3 is TGTGCCAGCAGCCCGTTTTGGGATACGCAGTATTTT. Amino acid sequence: CASSPFWDTQYF.